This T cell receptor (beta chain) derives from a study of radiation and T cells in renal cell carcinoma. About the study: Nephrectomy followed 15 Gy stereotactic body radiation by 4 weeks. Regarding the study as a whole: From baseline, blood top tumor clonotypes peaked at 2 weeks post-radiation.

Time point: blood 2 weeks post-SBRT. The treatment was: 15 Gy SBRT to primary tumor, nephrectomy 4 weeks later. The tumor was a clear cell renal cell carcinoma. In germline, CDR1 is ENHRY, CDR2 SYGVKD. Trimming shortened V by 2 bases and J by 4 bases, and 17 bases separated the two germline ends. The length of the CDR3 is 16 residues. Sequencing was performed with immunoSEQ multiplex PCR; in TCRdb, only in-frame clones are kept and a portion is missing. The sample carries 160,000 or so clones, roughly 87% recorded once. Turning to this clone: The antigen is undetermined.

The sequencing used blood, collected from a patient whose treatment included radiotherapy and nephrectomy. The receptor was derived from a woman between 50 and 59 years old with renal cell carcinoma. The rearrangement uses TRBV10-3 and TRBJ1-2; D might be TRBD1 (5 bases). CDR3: CAISEGGNPASYGYTF. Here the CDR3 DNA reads TGTGCCATCAGTGAGGGGGGGAACCCAGCGAGCTATGGCTACACCTTC.